A single TCR beta chain is shown here with its context. This clone has only one observation. No antigen is known for it. Base qualities are missing; no much larger clone stands one base away. This entry is derived from a study of blood T cell repertoires in COVID-19 (dated by TCRdb to 2019 to 2021). General notes on the study: Samples covering the acute and convalescent phases of COVID-19 were provided by collaborators in the United States, Italy and Spain. The prospective study material was composed of cDNA or gDNA derived from T cells, B-cell-depleted T cells, or PBMCs. Deeply sampled blood TCRbeta repertoires from subjects exposed to, actively infected with, or recovered from COVID-19 were included in the dataset. The repertoires were made available in a free public database intended to serve as a resource for research on the immune response to SARS-CoV-2. Samples were obtained from the ongoing ImmuneRACE study (first 160 participants) and from 1,000 to 1,500 subjects provided by 6 global collaborators. A de-identified subject ID, COVID-19 status, age in years and sex were almost always included in the sample metadata. Where available, HLA class I and class II types were obtained from metadata supplied by the sample provider rather than from assay-based typing.

General findings and caveats noted by the study authors: The amount of clinical and demographic metadata varied by source and participant and was provided uncurated.

Including the terminal cysteine and phenylalanine, the CDR3 comprises 16 residues. The only DNA kept is the CDR3, 48 bases in frame from the first base. V is trimmed back by 11 bases and J by 7 bases, and the junction contains 17 bases that no gene match accounts for. As encoded in the germline V gene, CDR1 is LGHNT while CDR2 is FRNRAP. TCRbeta CDR3 regions were amplified from genomic DNA using the immunoSEQ Assay, a bias-controlled multiplex PCR. The authors' pipeline ran thus. The number of nucleated cells in each sample was estimated from the amplification of reference gene primers within the assay. To quantify the absolute abundance of each unique TCRbeta CDR3 rearrangement, sequence reads were collapsed and filtered. For each sample, productive Simpson clonality was calculated as the square root of Simpson's diversity index over productive rearrangements. Drawn from immuneACCESS, this table holds only the in-frame rearrangements with V and J called that TCRdb kept. Clones are partly lost; checked studies trace under half to an unresolved V gene and leave the rest unexplained. V, J and clone size are those of that table, while D and trimming were read from the DNA. This sample comprises 100,000 to 150,000 clones, roughly 69% of them detected only once. Over 1.5% of the sample comes from the top ten.

Collaborating institutions collected whole blood in K2EDTA tubes following their own protocols. For TCRbeta analysis, collaborators shipped samples as frozen whole blood, isolated PBMCs, or DNA extracted from either of those sample types. The sample was peripheral blood. The TCR comes from a woman in her 70s with acute or convalescent COVID-19. The chain uses TRBV12-5 and TRBJ2-1, and 10 bases in between align with TRBD1. The nucleotide sequence reads TGTGCTTGTCACTCATGGAGGGACAGGGGCTGGAATGAGCAGTTCTTC. It encodes CACHSWRDRGWNEQFF.